This record covers a single T cell receptor beta chain. The source of the sample is a study of blood T cell repertoires in COVID-19. This CDR3 is built from 14 residues. CDR1 and CDR2 from the germline V gene are SGHTA and FQGNSA. V shed 10 bases and J shed 0 bases, with 16 bases lying between them. Sequencing was performed with immunoSEQ multiplex PCR; in TCRdb, only in-frame clones are kept and a portion is missing. The table shows 300,000 to 400,000 clones, with about 90% occurring only once. The V and J genes are TRBV7-2 and TRBJ2-7; maybe TRBD2 (6 bases). The material sequenced was peripheral blood. The receptor's source is a woman aged 30 to 39 with COVID-19, enrolled during active disease. The CDR3: CATSGRGDSYEQYF. The CDR3 bases are TGTGCCACCTCGGGGCGGGGCGACTCCTACGAGCAGTACTTC. Looking up the rest from reference TRBV7-2 and TRBJ2-7 gives the full variable domain: GAGVSQSPSNKVTEKGKDVELRCDPISGHTALYWYRQSLGQGLEFLIYFQGNSAPDKSGLPSDRFSAERTGGSVSTLTIQRTQQEDSAVYLCATSGRGDSYEQYFGPGTRLTVT.